The T cell receptor beta chain under discussion was sequenced for a study of T cells generated in artificial thymic organoids. V gave up 4 bases and J gave up 1 base; unmatched junction bases: 7. The length of the CDR3 is 16 residues. Germline-derived CDR1 and CDR2 are LGHNA and YSLEER. Blood naive CD8 T cells sorted as CD3+TCRalphabeta+CD8+CD45RO-CCR7+. The sample holds a few counts of this clonotype. Separate semi-nested PCRs amplified TCRalpha and TCRbeta libraries using constant-region reverse primers in TRAC or TRBC. TCRdb reanalysed the 5' RACE reads using MiXCR and keeps one entry per CDR3 protein. The sample lists around 3,000 distinct CDR3 sequences; roughly 34% were seen once.

V usage is TRBV4-3 and J usage is TRBJ2-7, with TRBD1 matching over 10 bases. This TCR came from a human donor who gave cord blood stem cells for thymic organoid culture, a cardiac surgery patient who gave postnatal thymus, or a blood donor (not recorded which). Sequenced input: naive CD8+ T cells from blood. Indicated subset: CD3+TCRalphabeta+CD8SP T cells; for blood, CD45RO-CCR7+ naive CD8+ T cells. CDR3 region: CASSRDGTGDSYEQYF. In DNA form, the CDR3 reads TGCGCCAGCAGCCGAGATGGGACAGGGGATTCCTACGAGCAGTACTTC.